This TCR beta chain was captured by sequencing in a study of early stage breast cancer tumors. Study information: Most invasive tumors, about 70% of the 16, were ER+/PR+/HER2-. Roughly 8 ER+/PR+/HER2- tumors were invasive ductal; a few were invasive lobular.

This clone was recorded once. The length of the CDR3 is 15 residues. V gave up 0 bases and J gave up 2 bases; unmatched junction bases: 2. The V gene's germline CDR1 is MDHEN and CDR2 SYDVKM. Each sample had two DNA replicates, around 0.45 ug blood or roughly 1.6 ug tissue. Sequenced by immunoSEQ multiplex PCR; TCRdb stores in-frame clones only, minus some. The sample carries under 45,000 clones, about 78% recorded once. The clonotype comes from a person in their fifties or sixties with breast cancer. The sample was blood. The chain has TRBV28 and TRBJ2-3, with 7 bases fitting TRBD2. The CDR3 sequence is CASSLWRENTDTQYF. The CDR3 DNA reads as TGTGCCAGCAGTTTATGGCGGGAGAACACAGATACGCAGTATTTT.